The present entry profiles one T cell receptor beta chain with its context. This clone's antigen is unknown. Nothing much larger sits one base from this clone, and base qualities are not available. Collaborating institutions collected whole blood in K2EDTA tubes following their own protocols. For TCRbeta analysis, collaborators shipped samples as frozen whole blood, isolated PBMCs, or DNA extracted from either of those sample types. The CDR3 measures 13 amino acids from cysteine to phenylalanine. The entry retains the CDR3 DNA only, 39 bases that are in frame from base 1. CDR1 and CDR2 were assigned from the germline V gene as KGHSH and LQKENI. The V end gives up 5 bases and the J end 7 bases, leaving 8 bases in the junction not matched to a gene. This specimen comes from a study of blood T cell repertoires in COVID-19 (dated by TCRdb to the early 2020s). Study-level background: Collaborator samples came from the United States, Italy and Spain and covered acute and convalescent phases of COVID-19. The prospective study material was composed of cDNA or gDNA derived from T cells, B-cell-depleted T cells, or PBMCs. The dataset comprised deeply sampled blood TCRbeta repertoires from subjects exposed to, actively infected with, or recovered from COVID-19. A freely available public database, intended as a resource for researchers studying the immune response to SARS-CoV-2, is where the repertoires were released. Samples came from the ongoing ImmuneRACE study (first 160 participants) plus 1,254 subjects from 6 global collaborators. Sample metadata almost always included a de-identified subject ID, COVID-19 status, age in years and sex. Where available, HLA class I and class II types were taken from metadata supplied by the sample provider and were not determined by assay-based typing. What the work shows at the level of the full study, not this receptor alone: The amount of clinical and demographic metadata varied by source and participant and was provided uncurated.

The immunoSEQ Assay, a bias-controlled multiplex PCR, was used to amplify TCRbeta CDR3 regions from genomic DNA. Processing in the source paper ran as follows. The number of nucleated cells in each sample was estimated by amplification of reference gene primers within the assay. Sequence reads were collapsed and filtered to measure the absolute abundance of every unique TCRbeta CDR3 rearrangement. For each sample, productive Simpson clonality was calculated as the square root of Simpson's diversity index over productive rearrangements. TCRdb took over this immuneACCESS table, retaining in-frame rearrangements with V and J assigned. Such tables are incomplete; in checked studies, under half of the missing clones stem from an unresolved V gene, and the remainder is unexplained. V, J and clone size are those of that table, while D and trimming were read from the DNA. A total of a few hundred thousand clones appear in this sample, 83% of them only once. The ten biggest clones cover just under 7.5% of the sample.

The receptor comes from a woman between 45 and 60 years old with acute or convalescent COVID-19. What was sequenced was peripheral blood. The V and J segments used are TRBV18 and TRBJ2-7; the junction holds 7 bases that match TRBD1. The CDR3 corresponds to CASSGTADAEQYF. The nucleotide sequence is TGTGCCAGCTCAGGGACAGCCGATGCGGAGCAGTACTTC.